This paragraph covers one TCR beta chain sequence. Its specificity is unknown. This record comes from a study of cytomegalovirus exposure and HLA in healthy donors. Regarding the study as a whole: Reports indicate that TCR beta sequences accurately predicted the HLA-A and HLA-B alleles of most subjects. TCR beta sequences numbering 15,000 to 20,000 were associated with HLA alleles at 0.05 false discovery rate in a later analysis. Cytomegalovirus-associated status was assigned to 164 TCR beta chains.

Primers included in the PCR were 60 Vbeta and 13 Jbeta primers. Clones were read by immunoSEQ multiplex PCR, and TCRdb kept only the in-frame ones, dropping some. This table has around 150,000 clones, around 80% appearing once. CDR1 and CDR2 (germline): SGDLS, YYNGEE. Between the trimmed V and J ends, which lost 0 bases and 9 bases, there was a span of 11 bases. This CDR3 spans 13 amino acids. This sequence originates from a human donor in good health. The rearrangement uses TRBV9 and TRBJ2-3, with a possible D match to TRBD2 (5 bases). Sequencing used PBMCs. CDR3 nucleotides: TGTGCCAGCAGCGTAGAGTCTAGCCCAACGCAGTATTTT. As protein: CASSVESSPTQYF.